This TCR beta chain was identified during a study of T cell repertoires in cytomegalovirus infection. Study in general: Indications came from public TCR beta signatures; they pointed to CMV infection and to a matching HLA type.

The V end lost 5 bases, the J end lost 4 bases, and 23 bases lay between the germline ends. Germline V CDR1 and CDR2: SEHNR, FQNEAQ (reference sequence). The CDR3 runs to 17 residues. TCRdb ran MiXCR on the reads and lists one entry per CDR3 protein. The sample has fewer than 700,000 distinct CDR3 sequences, around 24% seen once. As regards this clonotype: Its matching antigen is unknown.

Study-level findings and limits: Dominant in the ex vivo response were TCR beta clonotypes restricted by HLA-C and specific for CMV. Cumulative public TCR beta family frequency identified carriers of CMV plus the relevant HLA.

The sequenced material came from CD8+ T cells from PBMCs. The V and J genes are TRBV7-9 and TRBJ1-2; perhaps TRBD1 as D (5 bases). This sequence was found in a human donor in good health (CMV status not recorded). Some clones in this sample may be carry-over from other donors' samples. Here the CDR3 reads CASSPLGGRTIGYGYTF. The CDR3 DNA reads TGTGCCAGCAGCCCCCTCGGGGGACGTACCATCGGCTATGGCTACACCTTC.